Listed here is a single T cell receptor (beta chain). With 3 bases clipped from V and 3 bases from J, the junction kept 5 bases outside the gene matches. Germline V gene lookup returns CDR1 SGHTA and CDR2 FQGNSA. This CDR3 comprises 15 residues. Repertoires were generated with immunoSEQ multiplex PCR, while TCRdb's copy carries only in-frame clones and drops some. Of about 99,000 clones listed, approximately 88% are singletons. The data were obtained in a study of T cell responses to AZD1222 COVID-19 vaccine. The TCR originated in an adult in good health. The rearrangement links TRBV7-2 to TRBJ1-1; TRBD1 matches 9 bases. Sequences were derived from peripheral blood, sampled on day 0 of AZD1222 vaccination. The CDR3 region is CASSLGTGLDTEAFF. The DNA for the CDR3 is TGTGCCAGCAGCTTGGGGACAGGGTTGGACACTGAAGCTTTCTTT.